The T cell receptor beta chain under discussion was sequenced for a study of T-cell reconstitution after alpha-beta-depleted transplantation in children. Unique molecular identifiers were used to barcode this TCRbeta library. Each CDR3 protein is one row after TCRdb ran MiXCR on the PCR reads. The sample has 420,000 or so distinct CDR3 sequences, approximately 10% seen once. The CDR3 contains 16 residues. Losses at the gene ends were 3 bases for V and 7 bases for J; bases not matched to a gene: 9. In germline, CDR1 is SNHLY, CDR2 FYNNEI. This clonotype was seen a few times. The sample consisted of PBMCs from the stem cell graft donor, taken from the stem cell graft. The chain carries TRBV2 and TRBJ1-4; 9 bases match TRBD1. This TCR was sampled from a human donor who donated a stem cell graft to a child with acute myeloid leukemia. CDR3 DNA: TGTGCCAGCAGTGATATCCGGCGGACAGGGGTTGAAAAACTGTTTTTT. Protein product: CASSDIRRTGVEKLFF.